The sequence of this T cell receptor (beta chain) was determined in a study of cytomegalovirus exposure and HLA in healthy donors. Study-level points and caveats: Later analysis suggested most CMV-associated TCR beta chains were HLA-restricted.

In regard to this clone: Its target is unknown.

PCR amplification relied on 60 Vbeta primers (plus 13 Jbeta primers). Some clones are missing from TCRdb's copy, which holds only in-frame ones; the method was immunoSEQ multiplex PCR. Among about 180,000 clones listed, 75% to 85% were seen once. Sample: PBMCs. This clonotype was obtained from a woman in her twenties or thirties in good health and CMV-seronegative.

The CDR3 bases are TGTGCCACCAGCAGAGATCCTGTTCGAGCGGGAGTCTACAATAGAAATGAGCAGTTCTTC. Translation gives CATSRDPVRAGVYNRNEQFF. This rearrangement joins TRBV15 to TRBJ2-1; 8 bases map to TRBD2. The CDR3 is 20 amino acids. Per the germline V gene, CDR1 is LNHNV and CDR2 is YYDKDF (reference sequence). V lost 0 bases and J lost 7; bases outside the gene matches: 20. Full variable domain (outside the CDR3, taken from reference TRBV15 and TRBJ2-1): DAMVIQNPRYQVTQFGKPVTLSCSQTLNHNVMYWYQQKSSQAPKLLFHYYDKDFNNEADTPDNFQSRRPNTSFCFLDIRSPGLGDTAMYLCATSRDPVRAGVYNRNEQFFGPGTRLTVL.